What follows are 5 T cell receptor beta chains derived from one specimen sequenced in a study of blood T cell repertoires in COVID-19. Some clones are missing from TCRdb's copy, which holds only in-frame ones; the method was immunoSEQ multiplex PCR. Of a few hundred thousand clones listed, approximately 86% are singletons. The sample comprised PBMCs or T cells enriched from blood (not recorded which). The origin of the receptors is a woman aged 40-49 years with acute COVID-19.

V and J are TRBV5-1 and TRBJ1-5, with unresolved D. The CDR3 runs 15 residues. From germline, CDR1 is SGHRS and CDR2 YFSETQ. Trimming removed 3 bases at V and 1 base at J, with 11 bases between. CDR3 residues: CASSSLGGSNQPQHF. CDR3 nucleotides: TGCGCCAGCAGCTCGTTAGGAGGGAGCAATCAGCCCCAGCATTTT.

V and J are TRBV20-1 and TRBJ2-1; D call uncertain. Germline CDR1 reads DFQATT; CDR2 reads SNEGSKA (reference sequence). This CDR3 is built from 11 residues. V was pared by 4 bases and J by 7 bases, with 8 bases between. CDR3 nucleotide sequence: TGCAGTGCTATAAGAGTTAATGAGCAGTTCTTC. It specifies CSAIRVNEQFF.

This chain connects TRBV5-5 to TRBJ2-5, with D possibly TRBD2 on 5 matching bases. The CDR3 is 14 residues long. Germline CDR1 reads SGHKS; CDR2 reads YYEKEE (reference sequence). V was clipped by 3 bases and J by 3 bases, with 12 bases between them. The CDR3 sequence: CASSWKERKETQYF. As DNA, the CDR3 is TGTGCCAGCAGCTGGAAGGAGCGGAAAGAGACCCAGTACTTC. Drawing the rest from reference TRBV5-5 and TRBJ2-5, the complete variable domain is DAGVTQSPTHLIKTRGQQVTLRCSPISGHKSVSWYQQVLGQGPQFIFQYYEKEERGRGNFPDRFSARQFPNYSSELNVNALLLGDSALYLCASSWKERKETQYFGPGTRLLVL.

The rearrangement joins TRBV6-5 to TRBJ1-5; TRBD1 might be the D (6 bases). CDR3 length equals 15 residues. The V and J ends lost 2 bases and 1 base respectively, with 9 bases between them. Germline V gives CDR1 MNHEY, CDR2 SVGAGI. CDR3 sequence: CASSYGRGSNQPQHF. Here the CDR3 DNA reads TGTGCCAGCAGTTACGGCAGGGGAAGCAATCAGCCCCAGCATTTT.

DNA for the CDR3: TGTGCCAGCCGTAGCGGGAGCTCCTACGAGCAGTACTTC. As protein: CASRSGSSYEQYF. The chain has TRBV28 and TRBJ2-7; 9 bases are shared with TRBD2. J gave up 0 bases and V 8 bases, and 2 bases lay outside the gene matches. The length of the CDR3 is 13 residues. Germline loops: CDR1 MDHEN, CDR2 SYDVKM.